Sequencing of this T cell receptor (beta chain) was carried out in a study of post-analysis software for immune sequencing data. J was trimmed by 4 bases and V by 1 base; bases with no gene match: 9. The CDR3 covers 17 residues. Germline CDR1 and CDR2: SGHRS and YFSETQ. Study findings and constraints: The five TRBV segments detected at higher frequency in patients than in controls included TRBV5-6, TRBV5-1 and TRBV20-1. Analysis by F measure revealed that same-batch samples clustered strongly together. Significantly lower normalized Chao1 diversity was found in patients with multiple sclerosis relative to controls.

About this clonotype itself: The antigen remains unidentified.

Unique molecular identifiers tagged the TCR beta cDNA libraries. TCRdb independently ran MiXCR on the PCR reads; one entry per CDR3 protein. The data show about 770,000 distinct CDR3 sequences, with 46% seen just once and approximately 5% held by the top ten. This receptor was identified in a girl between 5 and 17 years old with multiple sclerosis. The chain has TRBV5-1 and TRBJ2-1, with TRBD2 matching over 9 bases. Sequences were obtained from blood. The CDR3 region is CASSLLRAGGIYNEQFF. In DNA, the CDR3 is TGCGCCAGCAGCTTGCTTCGGGCGGGAGGGATATACAATGAGCAGTTCTTC.